Reported below is one TCR beta chain. This specimen belongs to a study of T cells in Graves' hyperthyroidism and ophthalmopathy. The TCR beta CDR3 regions underwent amplification using RNA transcripts as the source. RT-PCR in the first round (using the HTBI primer set) targeted the TCR CDR3. In TCRdb, the multiplex PCR reads were re-called with MiXCR into one record per CDR3 protein. This table has 600,000 or so distinct CDR3 sequences, more than 45% appearing once. The junction had 12 bases not matched to a gene; V was cut back by 5 bases and J by 9 bases. Per the germline V gene, CDR1 is SEHNR and CDR2 is FQNEAQ (reference sequence). This CDR3 comprises 14 residues. Graves' hyperthyroidism without ophthalmopathy progression within 18 months was termed stable. Patients aged 18 to 65 had newly diagnosed hyperthyroidism of under 2 months' duration. Orbital computed tomography, thyroid ultrasound, serum thyroxine and TRAb, and clinical symptoms together informed the diagnoses.

Sequences were obtained from peripheral blood or thyroid tissue (not recorded which). The clonotype originates from a young woman with Graves' hyperthyroidism. The chain has TRBV7-9 and TRBJ2-5, with 7 bases matching TRBD1. The CDR3 protein is CASSPGQANQPQYF. DNA for the CDR3: TGTGCCAGCAGCCCCGGACAGGCAAATCAGCCCCAGTACTTC.